This TCR beta chain was captured by sequencing in a study of long-term antiretroviral therapy in people with HIV. Regarding the study as a whole: Samples were collected from about 2003 to 2017 under possibly less effective ART regimens.

A note on this clone: Its target is unknown.

The assay used was immunoSEQ (version v3.0), run at survey level. The sequencing target was about 35,000-50,000 T-cell genomes per sample. Repertoires were generated with immunoSEQ multiplex PCR, while TCRdb's copy carries only in-frame clones and drops some. The sample contains roughly 8,500 clones, roughly 80% of which appear only once. This CDR3 has 16 amino acids. Looked up from germline, CDR1 is SEHNR and CDR2 is FQNEAQ (reference sequence). Between the trimmed V and J ends, which lost 5 bases and 1 base, there was a span of 15 bases. This chain uses TRBV7-9 with TRBJ1-5, with D maybe TRBD1 (5 bases). The receptor was isolated from a man between 35 and 55 years old with HIV. The specimen comprised unsorted PBMCs, sampled 2.5 to 2.7 years before starting antiretroviral therapy. The CDR3 nucleotides read TGTGCCAGCAGCCCCCATGGGGGGGACAGCAATCAGCCCCAGCATTTT. Residues: CASSPHGGDSNQPQHF.